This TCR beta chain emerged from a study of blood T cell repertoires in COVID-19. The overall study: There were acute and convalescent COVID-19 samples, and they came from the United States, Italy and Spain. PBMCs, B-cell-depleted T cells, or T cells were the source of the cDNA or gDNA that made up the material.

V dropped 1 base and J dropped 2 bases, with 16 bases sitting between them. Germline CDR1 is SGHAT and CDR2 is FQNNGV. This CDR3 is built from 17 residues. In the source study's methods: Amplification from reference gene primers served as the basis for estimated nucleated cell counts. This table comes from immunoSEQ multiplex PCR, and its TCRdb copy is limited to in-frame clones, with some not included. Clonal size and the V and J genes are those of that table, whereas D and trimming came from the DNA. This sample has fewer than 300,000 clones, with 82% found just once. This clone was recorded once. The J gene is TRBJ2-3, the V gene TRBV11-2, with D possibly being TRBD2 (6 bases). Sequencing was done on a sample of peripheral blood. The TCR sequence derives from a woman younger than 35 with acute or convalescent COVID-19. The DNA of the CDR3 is TGTGCCAGCAGCTTAGGTTTGGGGCGGGATAACACAGATACGCAGTATTTT. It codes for CASSLGLGRDNTDTQYF.